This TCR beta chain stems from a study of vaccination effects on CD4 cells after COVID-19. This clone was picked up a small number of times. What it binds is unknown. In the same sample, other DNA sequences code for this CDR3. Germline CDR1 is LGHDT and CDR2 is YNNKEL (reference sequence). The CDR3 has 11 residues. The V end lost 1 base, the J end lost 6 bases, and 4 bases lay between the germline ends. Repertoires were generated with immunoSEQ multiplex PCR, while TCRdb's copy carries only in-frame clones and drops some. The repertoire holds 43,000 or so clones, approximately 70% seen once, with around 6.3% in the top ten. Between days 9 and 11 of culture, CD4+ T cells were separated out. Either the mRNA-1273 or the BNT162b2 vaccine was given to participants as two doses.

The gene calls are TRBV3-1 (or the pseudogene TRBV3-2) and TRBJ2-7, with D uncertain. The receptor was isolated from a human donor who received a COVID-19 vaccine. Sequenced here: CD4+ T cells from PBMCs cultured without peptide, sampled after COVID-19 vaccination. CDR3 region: CASSQGGEQYF. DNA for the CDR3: TGTGCCAGCAGCCAAGGGGGCGAGCAGTACTTC.